This T cell receptor beta chain was obtained from a study of shared clonotypes between healthy human individuals. At the level of the study: Each donor contributed plates that comprised three CD4 naive, three CD4 memory, two CD8 naive and one CD8 memory. Broader study findings: Researchers found naive subsets generally carried larger estimated richness than memory subsets. Sequencing depth was expected to influence donor clonotype sharing.

The donors, healthy adults who were HIV-negative, had experienced no recent acute infections or vaccinations. With respect to this clone: Antigen: not known.

CDR3 length: 14 amino acids. Trimming took off 7 bases at V and 1 base at J, with 13 bases between the two ends. CDR1 is SGHTA, CDR2 FQGNSA, per germline. This table comes from immunoSEQ multiplex PCR, and its TCRdb copy is limited to in-frame clones, with some not included. The sample yields about 380,000 clones, about 96% seen once. The sequencing sample was made of memory CD8+ T cells sorted from blood. The subset was: CD45RO+ cells pooled with CCR7-negative TemRA cells. This clonotype was obtained from a man between 25 and 39 years old in good health. V and J are TRBV7-2 and TRBJ1-1, with D possibly being TRBD1 (5 bases). CDR3 region: CASNNNGQNTEAFF. The CDR3 DNA reads TGTGCCAGCAACAACAACGGACAGAACACTGAAGCTTTCTTT.